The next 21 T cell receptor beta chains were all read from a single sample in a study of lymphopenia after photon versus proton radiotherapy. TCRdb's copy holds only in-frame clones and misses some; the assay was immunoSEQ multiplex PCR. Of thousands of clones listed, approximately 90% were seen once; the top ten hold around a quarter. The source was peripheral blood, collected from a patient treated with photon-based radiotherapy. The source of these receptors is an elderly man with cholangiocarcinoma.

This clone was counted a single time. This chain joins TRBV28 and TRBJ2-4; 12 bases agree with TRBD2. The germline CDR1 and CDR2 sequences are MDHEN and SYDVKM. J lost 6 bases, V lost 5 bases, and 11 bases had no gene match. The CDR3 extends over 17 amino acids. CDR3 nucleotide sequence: TGTGCCAGCAGTCCCCCTCTAGCGGGGGGGCCTGGAAACATTCAGTACTTC. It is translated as CASSPPLAGGPGNIQYF. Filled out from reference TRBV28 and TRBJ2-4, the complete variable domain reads DVKVTQSSRYLVKRTGEKVFLECVQDMDHENMFWYRQDPGLGLRLIYFSYDVKMKEKGDIPEGYSVSREKKERFSLILESASTNQTSMYLCASSPPLAGGPGNIQYFGAGTRLSVL.

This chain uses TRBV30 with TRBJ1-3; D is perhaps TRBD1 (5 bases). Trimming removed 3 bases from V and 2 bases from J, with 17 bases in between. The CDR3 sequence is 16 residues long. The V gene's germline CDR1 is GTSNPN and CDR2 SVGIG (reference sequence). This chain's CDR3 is CAWRNRDFKAGNTIYF. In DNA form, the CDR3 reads TGTGCCTGGAGAAACCGGGACTTTAAAGCTGGAAACACCATATATTTT.

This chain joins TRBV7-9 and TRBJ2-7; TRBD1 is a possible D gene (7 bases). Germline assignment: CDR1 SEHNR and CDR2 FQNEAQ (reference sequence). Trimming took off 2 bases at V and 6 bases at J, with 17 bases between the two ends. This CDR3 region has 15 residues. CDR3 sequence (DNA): TGTGCCAGCAGCTTATCGGGCAGGGGGGTGGCCGAGCAGTACTTC. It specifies CASSLSGRGVAEQYF.

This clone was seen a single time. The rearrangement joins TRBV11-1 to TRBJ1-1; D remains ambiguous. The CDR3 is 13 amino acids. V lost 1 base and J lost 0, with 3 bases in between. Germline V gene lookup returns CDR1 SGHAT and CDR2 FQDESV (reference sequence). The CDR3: CASSLEMNTEAFF. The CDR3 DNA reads TGTGCCAGCAGCTTAGAGATGAACACTGAAGCTTTCTTT.

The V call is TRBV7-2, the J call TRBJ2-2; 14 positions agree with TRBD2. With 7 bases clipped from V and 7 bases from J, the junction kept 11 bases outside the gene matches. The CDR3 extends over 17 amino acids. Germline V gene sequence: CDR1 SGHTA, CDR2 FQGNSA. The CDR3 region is CASNPKTSGGAGGELFF. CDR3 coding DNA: TGTGCCAGCAACCCGAAGACTAGCGGGGGGGCCGGCGGGGAGCTGTTTTTT. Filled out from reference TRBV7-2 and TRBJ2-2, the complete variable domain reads GAGVSQSPSNKVTEKGKDVELRCDPISGHTALYWYRQSLGQGLEFLIYFQGNSAPDKSGLPSDRFSAERTGGSVSTLTIQRTQQEDSAVYLCASNPKTSGGAGGELFFGEGSRLTVL.

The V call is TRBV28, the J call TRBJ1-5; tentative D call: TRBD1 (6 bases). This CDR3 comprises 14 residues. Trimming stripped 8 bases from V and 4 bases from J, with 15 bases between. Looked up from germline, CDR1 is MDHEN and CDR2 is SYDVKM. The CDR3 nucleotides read TGTGCCAGCTGGGGGGCAGTAGTTAATCAGCCCCAGCATTTT. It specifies CASWGAVVNQPQHF.

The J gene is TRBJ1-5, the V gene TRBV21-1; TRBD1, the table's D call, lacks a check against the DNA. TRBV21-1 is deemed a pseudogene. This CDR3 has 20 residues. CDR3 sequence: CASPDRRAGQGPMGNQPQHF. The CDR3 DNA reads TGTGCCAGCCCGGATAGGAGGGCGGGACAGGGCCCCATGGGCAATCAGCCCCAGCATTTT.

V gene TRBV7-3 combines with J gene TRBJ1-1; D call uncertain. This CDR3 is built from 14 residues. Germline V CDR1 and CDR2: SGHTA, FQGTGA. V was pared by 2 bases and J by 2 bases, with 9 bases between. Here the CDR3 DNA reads TGTGCCAGCAGCTTAGGGGTCGGAAACACTGAAGCTTTCTTT. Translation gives CASSLGVGNTEAFF.

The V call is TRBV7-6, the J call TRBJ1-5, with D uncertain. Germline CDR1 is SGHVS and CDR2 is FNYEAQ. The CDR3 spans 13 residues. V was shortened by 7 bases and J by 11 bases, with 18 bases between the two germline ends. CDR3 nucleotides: TGTGCCAGCACCCCAGGTCTCGGGGAGTCCCAGCATTTT. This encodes CASTPGLGESQHF. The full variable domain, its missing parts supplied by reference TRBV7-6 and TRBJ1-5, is GAGVSQSPRYKVTKRGQDVALRCDPISGHVSLYWYRQALGQGPEFLTYFNYEAQQDKSGLPNDRFSAERPEGSISTLTIQRTEQRDSAMYRCASTPGLGESQHFGDGTRLSIL.

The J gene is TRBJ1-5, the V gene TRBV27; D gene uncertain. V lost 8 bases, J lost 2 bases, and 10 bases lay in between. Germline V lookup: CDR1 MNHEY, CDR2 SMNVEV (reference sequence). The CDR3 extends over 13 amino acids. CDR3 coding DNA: TGTGCCAGCCCCTGGCCCCGCAATCAGCCCCAGCATTTT. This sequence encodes CASPWPRNQPQHF.

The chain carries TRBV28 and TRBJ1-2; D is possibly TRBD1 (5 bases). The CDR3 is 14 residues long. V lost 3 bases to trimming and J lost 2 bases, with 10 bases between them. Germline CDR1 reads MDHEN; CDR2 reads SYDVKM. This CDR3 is CASSFGWGNYGYTF. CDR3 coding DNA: TGTGCCAGCAGTTTTGGTTGGGGGAACTATGGCTACACCTTC.

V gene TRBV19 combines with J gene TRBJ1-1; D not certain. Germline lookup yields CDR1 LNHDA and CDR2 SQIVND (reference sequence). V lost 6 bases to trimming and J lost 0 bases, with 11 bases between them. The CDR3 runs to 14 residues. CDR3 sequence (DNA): TGTGCCAGTAGCAGTCTGTACGTGAACACTGAAGCTTTCTTT. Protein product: CASSSLYVNTEAFF. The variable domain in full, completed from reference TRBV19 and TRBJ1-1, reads DGGITQSPKYLFRKEGQNVTLSCEQNLNHDAMYWYRQDPGQGLRLIYYSQIVNDFQKGDIAEGYSVSREKKESFPLTVTSAQKNPTAFYLCASSSLYVNTEAFFGQGTRLTVV.

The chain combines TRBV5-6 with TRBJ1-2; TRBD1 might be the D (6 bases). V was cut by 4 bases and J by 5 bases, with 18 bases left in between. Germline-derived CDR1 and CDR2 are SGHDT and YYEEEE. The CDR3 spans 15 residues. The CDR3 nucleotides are TGTGCCAGCAGCGGGGGAATAGGACAGTCTTATGGCTACACCTTC. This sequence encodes CASSGGIGQSYGYTF.

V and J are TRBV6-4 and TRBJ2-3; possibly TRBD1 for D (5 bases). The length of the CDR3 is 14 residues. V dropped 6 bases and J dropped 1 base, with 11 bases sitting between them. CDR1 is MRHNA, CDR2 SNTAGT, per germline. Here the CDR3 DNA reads TGTGCCAGCAGCGCGAAAGGGGGCACAGATACGCAGTATTTT. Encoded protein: CASSAKGGTDTQYF.

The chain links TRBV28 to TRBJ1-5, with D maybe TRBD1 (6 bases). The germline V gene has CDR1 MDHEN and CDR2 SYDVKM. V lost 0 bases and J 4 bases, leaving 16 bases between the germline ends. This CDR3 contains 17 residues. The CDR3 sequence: CASSLWRGPLPNQPQHF. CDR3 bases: TGTGCCAGCAGTTTATGGCGGGGGCCCCTACCTAATCAGCCCCAGCATTTT.

CDR3 amino acids: CASSLVGGGNEKLFF. Here the CDR3 DNA reads TGTGCCAGCAGCTTAGTAGGAGGAGGGAATGAAAAACTGTTTTTT. The rearrangement uses TRBV7-6 and TRBJ1-4; no clear D gene. Trimming stripped 1 base from V and 5 bases from J, with 11 bases between. Germline V gene data show CDR1 as SGHVS and CDR2 as FNYEAQ. The CDR3 has 15 residues.

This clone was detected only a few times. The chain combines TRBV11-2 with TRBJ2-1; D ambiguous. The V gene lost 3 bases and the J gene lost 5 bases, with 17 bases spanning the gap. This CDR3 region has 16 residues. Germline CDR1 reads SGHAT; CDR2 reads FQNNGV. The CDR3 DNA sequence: TGTGCCAGCAGCTTGAGTTCCCCCCTCGAGAACAATGAGCAGTTCTTC. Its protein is CASSLSSPLENNEQFF.

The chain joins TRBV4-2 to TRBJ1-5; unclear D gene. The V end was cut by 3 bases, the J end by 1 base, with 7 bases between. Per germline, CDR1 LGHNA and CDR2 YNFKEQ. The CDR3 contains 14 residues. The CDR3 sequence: CASSHLGSNQPQHF. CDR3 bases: TGTGCCAGCAGCCACTTAGGGAGCAATCAGCCCCAGCATTTT.

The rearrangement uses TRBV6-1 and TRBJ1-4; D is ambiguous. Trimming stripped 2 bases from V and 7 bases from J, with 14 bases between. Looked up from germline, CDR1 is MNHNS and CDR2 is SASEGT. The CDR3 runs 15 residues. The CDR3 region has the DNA TGTGCCAGCAGTGAAAAATTTGTAGGGAGTGAAAAACTGTTTTTT. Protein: CASSEKFVGSEKLFF.

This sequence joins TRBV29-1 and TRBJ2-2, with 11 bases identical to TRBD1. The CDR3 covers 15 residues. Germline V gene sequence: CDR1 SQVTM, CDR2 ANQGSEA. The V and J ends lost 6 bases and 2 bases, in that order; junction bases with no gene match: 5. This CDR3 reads CSVGQGASNTGELFF. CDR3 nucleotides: TGCAGCGTCGGACAGGGGGCTTCAAACACCGGGGAGCTGTTTTTT.

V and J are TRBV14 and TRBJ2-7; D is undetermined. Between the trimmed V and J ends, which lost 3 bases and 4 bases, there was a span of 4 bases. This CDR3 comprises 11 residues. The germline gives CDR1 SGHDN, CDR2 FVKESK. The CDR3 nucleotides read TGTGCCAGCAGCCAGGAATACGAGCAGTACTTC. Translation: CASSQEYEQYF.